The clone carrying this T cell receptor beta chain turned up a few times. Its antigen is as yet unknown. Germline CDR1 reads SGHKS; CDR2 reads YYEKEE (reference sequence). V shed 4 bases and J 14 bases; nucleotides not matched to a gene: 7. The CDR3 has 13 amino acids. TCRbeta library construction was performed incorporating unique molecular identifiers. A single record per CDR3 protein comes from TCRdb applying MiXCR to the PCR reads. There are 490,000 or so distinct CDR3 sequences in the sample; about 10% occur only once, and around 2% lies in the top ten. The source of the sample is a study of T-cell reconstitution after alpha-beta-depleted transplantation in children. Whole-study findings and limits: Some patients' high day-60 TCRbeta diversity was attributed to recipient cells surviving conditioning. It was reported that alpha-beta T cells came from several hundred expanded graft clones (about two months after transplant). T-cell numbers and diversity one year post-transplant derived largely from freshly generated T cells.

This clonotype was sampled from a child under 10 years old with inherited bone marrow failure, due to receive a stem cell transplant. Specimen: PBMCs, collected before TCRalphabeta/CD19-depleted stem cell transplant. The chain combines TRBV5-5 with TRBJ1-6; the match to TRBD1 covers 9 bases. CDR3 DNA sequence: TGTGCCAGCAGCGAACGGGACAGGGATACCCTCCACTTT. Translation gives CASSERDRDTLHF.